This TCR beta chain was captured by sequencing in a study of T cell responses to AZD1222 COVID-19 vaccine listed by TCRdb under 2021. Turning to the overall study: AZD1222 recipients whose second dose came at about 4 weeks and those whose second dose came at about 12 weeks were combined into one group, since spike-specific TCR depth and breadth did not differ between the two schedules. TCR sequencing covered fewer than 250 trial participants: 200 to 210 given two doses of AZD1222 and about 26 given two doses of MenACWY control vaccine. Trial participants were enrolled into age subgroups of 18-55, 56-69 and 70-plus years, which contained around 150, 28 and 57 TCR-sequenced participants, respectively.

Turning to this clone: The antigen this receptor binds is unknown. Base qualities are not recorded, but no much larger clone differs from it by a single base.

The CDR3 regions of human TCRbeta chains were analyzed by immunosequencing. The authors processed their data as follows. TCRs in the repertoires were compared against a reference library of SARS-CoV-2-specific TCRs that had been generated with the MIRA antigen-specificity platform. Breadth was defined as the fraction of unique TCRs that were SARS-CoV-2-associated. Depth was defined as the fraction of total T cells that were SARS-CoV-2-associated. Using the MIRA data, every spike-specific TCR was mapped to the spike region that the TCR reacted to and assigned to either a CD4 or a CD8 class. Log10-transformed breadth and depth values were compared by one-way ANOVA with Sidak's multiple comparisons tests. TCRdb re-hosts the immuneACCESS table, in-frame sequences only. Its copies lack some clones; in the studies checked, an unresolved V gene accounts for under half of them, and the cause for the rest is not known. The DNA was the basis for D and trimming; V, J and clone size are from that table. Recorded for this sample are about 100,000 clones; under 95% of them occurred a single time. The ten top clones hold roughly 21% of the sample.

V loses 1 base, J loses 1 base, and the germline ends lie 6 bases apart. The CDR3 starts with the cysteine, ends with the phenylalanine, and has 14 residues. Of the read, only the CDR3 DNA is kept; its 42 bases are in frame from base 1. CDR1 KGHSY and CDR2 FQNENV were looked up in the germline V gene. Taken with the paper, the label for time point translates to: baseline before first vaccination. Vaccinee samples came from UK trials COV001 and COV002, including a single-blind randomized controlled phase 2/3 trial of AZD1222 (ChAdOx1 nCoV-19) in healthy adults. Trial participant PBMC samples were collected at day 0 and day 28 after the second dose for TCRbeta chain sequencing. Overall study results and their limits: The whole spike protein was spanned by vaccine-associated CD4 TCRs, and dominant responses were seen in regions 160-218 and 743-854. Most participants were white British and females outnumbered males, and the authors suggested that clonal diversity may have been underestimated. Conclusions about previously exposed vaccinees were limited because only five to seven AZD1222 recipients were SARS-CoV-2 seropositive at baseline. After two AZD1222 doses, spike-specific TCR breadth and depth were significantly higher than at day 0 and than in MenACWY recipients. Epitopes outside the regions mutated in the B.1.351 and B.1.1.7 variants were reportedly recognized by nearly half of the unique spike-specific TCRs. In the small 56-69-year group, the increase in depth fell short of significance, most likely because of low power. Because no day 14 peak-response samples were available, repertoires were characterized only after the peak T cell response.

This chain is built from TRBV16 and TRBJ2-3; the D gene is unclear. The sequence derives from an adult in good health. This material consisted of peripheral blood, taken on day 0 of AZD1222 vaccination. The DNA reads as follows: TGTGCCAGCAGCCAATTCCGAGGCACAGATACGCAGTATTTT. Translated, this is CASSQFRGTDTQYF.